This T cell receptor (beta chain) stems from a study of somatic mutations in cytotoxic T cells in rheumatoid arthritis. Each population, CD4+ and CD8+ cells, was isolated by positive magnetic bead selection and checked for purity by flow cytometry. CDR1 and CDR2 from the germline V gene are MGHDK and SYGVNS. V gave up 4 bases and J gave up 5 bases, with 11 bases separating them. This CDR3 is built from 14 residues. Data came from immunoSEQ multiplex PCR; TCRdb stores just in-frame clones and leaves some out. The table lists approximately 5,100 clones, 78% of them singletons. Sequences were obtained from CD8+ T cells sorted from blood. This chain links TRBV25-1 with TRBJ1-4; tentatively, D is TRBD1 (6 bases). This sequence was found in a man aged 65 to 85 with rheumatoid arthritis. The CDR3 region has the DNA TGTGCCAGCAGTGCAGGGACACCGAATGAAAAACTGTTTTTT. As protein: CASSAGTPNEKLFF. Supplemented by reference TRBV25-1 and TRBJ1-4, the full variable domain reads EADIYQTPRYLVIGTGKKITLECSQTMGHDKMYWYQQDPGMELHLIHYSYGVNSTEKGDLSSESTVSRIRTEHFPLTLESARPSHTSQYLCASSAGTPNEKLFFGSGTQLSVL.